This TCR beta chain derives from a study of T cell responses to AZD1222 COVID-19 vaccine. The germline V gene encodes CDR1 SGHVS and CDR2 FQNEAQ. V was clipped by 1 base and J by 2 bases; unmatched bases: 4. The CDR3 covers 15 residues. Study-wide results and limits: Most donors were white British, females outnumbered males, and clonal diversity was possibly underestimated.

Concerning this clone: What it recognizes is unknown.

The protocol was immunoSEQ multiplex PCR, while the TCRdb copy is restricted to in-frame clones and leaves out a portion. Of about 110,000 clones listed, just under 95% are singletons. The receptor comes from an adult in good health. V is TRBV7-8 and J is TRBJ2-5; 7 nucleotides align to TRBD1. The sequencing here drew on peripheral blood, taken on day 0 of AZD1222 vaccination. The CDR3 bases are TGTGCCAGCAGCTTAGTGGTCAGGGGGCAAGAGACCCAGTACTTC. Amino acid sequence: CASSLVVRGQETQYF.